Following are 13 T cell receptor beta chains from one sample sequenced in a study of cytomegalovirus exposure and HLA in healthy donors. The method was immunoSEQ multiplex PCR; TCRdb's version includes in-frame clones alone and lacks a portion of them. Counted here are hundreds of thousands of clones, approximately 80% occurring once; the ten biggest clones make up more than 12%. The sample was PBMCs. Receptors originate from a woman aged 25 to 39 in good health and CMV-seropositive.

This sequence joins TRBV5-1 and TRBJ1-2, with TRBD1 matching over 7 bases. This CDR3 comprises 14 residues. Germline V lookup: CDR1 SGHRS, CDR2 YFSETQ. Losses at the gene ends were 0 bases for V and 7 bases for J; bases not matched to a gene: 6. CDR3 in amino acids: CASSLEPGGTGYTF. CDR3 sequence (DNA): TGCGCCAGCAGCTTGGAGCCAGGGGGGACTGGCTACACCTTC.

The chain links TRBV5-1 to TRBJ2-1, with 10 bases lining up with TRBD2. Trimming took 5 bases from V and 10 from J; bases not matched to a gene: 12. The CDR3 is 15 amino acids. The germline V gene has CDR1 SGHRS and CDR2 YFSETQ. This CDR3 reads CASRTDSGRFEEQFF. CDR3 nucleotides: TGCGCCAGCAGGACCGATAGCGGGAGGTTCGAGGAGCAGTTCTTC.

This clone was detected once. This rearrangement joins TRBV7-9 to TRBJ2-1; possible D gene TRBD2, 6 bases. Trimming removed 6 bases at V and 0 bases at J, with 12 bases between. The CDR3 has 15 amino acids. Germline loops: CDR1 SEHNR, CDR2 FQNEAQ (reference sequence). In nucleotides, the CDR3 is TGTGCCAGCAGGCTTGGGCGGGACTCCTACAATGAGCAGTTCTTC. Translation gives CASRLGRDSYNEQFF.

This chain links TRBV30 with TRBJ1-5; D uncertain. Germline lookup yields CDR1 GTSNPN and CDR2 SVGIG (reference sequence). This CDR3 contains 12 residues. V was shortened by 1 base and J by 3 bases, with 4 bases between the two germline ends. CDR3 region: CAWSAYNQPQHF. As DNA, the CDR3 is TGTGCCTGGAGTGCCTACAATCAGCCCCAGCATTTT.

This clone showed up just once. This sequence joins TRBV5-1 and TRBJ1-1; D is possibly TRBD1 (5 bases). V lost 3 bases and J lost 1, with 7 bases in between. CDR1 and CDR2 from the germline V gene are SGHRS and YFSETQ. CDR3 length: 13 amino acids. The CDR3 reads CASSWDGNTEAFF. The CDR3 DNA sequence: TGCGCCAGCAGCTGGGACGGGAACACTGAAGCTTTCTTT.

This chain uses TRBV11-2 with TRBJ1-1; D is possibly TRBD1 (6 bases). From germline, CDR1 is SGHAT and CDR2 FQNNGV. The CDR3 is 16 amino acids. Trimming shortened V by 0 bases and J by 0 bases, and 11 bases separated the two germline ends. This chain's CDR3 is CASSLERTDMNTEAFF. Written as DNA, the CDR3 is TGTGCCAGCAGCTTAGAAAGGACAGACATGAACACTGAAGCTTTCTTT.

The chain employs TRBV7-6 and TRBJ2-1, with D possibly TRBD2 on 5 matching bases. Germline CDR1 SGHVS, CDR2 FNYEAQ. This CDR3 contains 13 residues. V was clipped by 1 base and J by 5 bases, with 6 bases between them. The CDR3 DNA is TGTGCCAGCAGCTTAGAAGCGGACAATGAGCAGTTCTTC. Residues: CASSLEADNEQFF.

V usage is TRBV29-1 and J usage is TRBJ2-7, with D perhaps TRBD1 or TRBD2 (6 bases each). This CDR3 is built from 14 residues. Germline V gene data show CDR1 as SQVTM and CDR2 as ANQGSEA. V was pared by 6 bases and J by 4 bases, with 19 bases between. CDR3 bases: TGCAGCGTACAAACGACAGGAGGGGATTACGAGCAGTACTTC. It is translated as CSVQTTGGDYEQYF.

The chain couples TRBV2 to TRBJ2-2; D is possibly TRBD1 or TRBD2 (5 bases each). The CDR3 has 15 amino acids. The V gene lost 3 bases and the J gene lost 5 bases, with 13 bases spanning the gap. CDR1 and CDR2 from the germline V gene are SNHLY and FYNNEI. For the CDR3, the DNA is TGTGCCAGCAGTGACCTGAGGGGTGAGACCGGGGAGCTGTTTTTT. Its translation: CASSDLRGETGELFF.

As regards this clone: The sample carries other DNA sequences with the same CDR3. The chain combines TRBV28 with TRBJ2-1, with TRBD1 matching over 8 bases. Trimming cost V 4 bases and J 3 bases; bases outside gene matches: 2. The CDR3 has 14 amino acids. Germline V CDR1 and CDR2: MDHEN, SYDVKM. The CDR3: CASSSGQGYNEQFF. CDR3 nucleotide sequence: TGTGCCAGCAGTTCCGGACAGGGCTACAATGAGCAGTTCTTC. Combining the CDR3 with reference TRBV28 and TRBJ2-1 gives the whole variable domain DVKVTQSSRYLVKRTGEKVFLECVQDMDHENMFWYRQDPGLGLRLIYFSYDVKMKEKGDIPEGYSVSREKKERFSLILESASTNQTSMYLCASSSGQGYNEQFFGPGTRLTVL.

The chain recombines TRBV27 with TRBJ2-1; 11 bases agree with TRBD1. From germline, CDR1 is MNHEY and CDR2 SMNVEV (reference sequence). The CDR3 length is 15 residues. Trimming took 4 bases from V and 9 from J; bases not matched to a gene: 8. The CDR3 sequence: CASSWDRGRLSEQFF. The CDR3 bases are TGTGCCAGCAGTTGGGACAGGGGGAGATTGAGTGAGCAGTTCTTC.

The chain combines TRBV6-1 with TRBJ2-3; no clear D gene. The CDR3 extends over 14 amino acids. Germline CDR1 and CDR2: MNHNS and SASEGT. V was clipped by 0 bases and J by 4 bases, with 8 bases between them. In DNA, the CDR3 is TGTGCCAGCAGTGAAGCTTACTATGCAGATACGCAGTATTTT. Translating gives CASSEAYYADTQYF.

The chain is built from TRBV2 and TRBJ1-2, with no clear D. V shed 10 bases and J shed 5 bases, with 14 bases lying between them. Germline V gene sequence: CDR1 SNHLY, CDR2 FYNNEI. The length of the CDR3 is 12 residues. The CDR3 sequence is CAIIRRIYGYTF. For the CDR3, the DNA is TGTGCCATCATACGAAGAATTTATGGCTACACCTTC.